Listed here are 21 T cell receptor beta chains from one sample, sequenced in a study of blood T cell repertoires in COVID-19. Here immunoSEQ multiplex PCR was the method, and the copy in TCRdb shows in-frame clones only, minus some. The sample has around 120,000 clones; 85% are singletons. The specimen was peripheral blood. The receptors originated from a man aged 80 or over with acute or convalescent COVID-19.

This clone was counted only a few times. CDR3 in DNA: TGCGCCAGCAGCTTGGACAGTTCCTACAATGAGCAGTTCTTC. Protein sequence: CASSLDSSYNEQFF. The rearrangement uses TRBV5-1 and TRBJ2-1; no clear D. The V gene's germline CDR1 is SGHRS and CDR2 YFSETQ. The CDR3 sequence is 14 residues long. V was cut by 0 bases and J by 1 base, with 5 bases left in between.

The chain has TRBV9 and TRBJ1-1; D gene ambiguous. The CDR3 runs 14 residues. Per the germline V gene, CDR1 is SGDLS and CDR2 is YYNGEE. Between the trimmed V and J ends, which lost 0 bases and 0 bases, there was a span of 6 bases. The CDR3 reads CASSVGSMNTEAFF. CDR3 nucleotides: TGTGCCAGCAGCGTAGGCAGTATGAACACTGAAGCTTTCTTT.

The rearrangement links TRBV5-1 to TRBJ1-2; D call uncertain. The V gene's germline CDR1 is SGHRS and CDR2 YFSETQ. Trimming removed 4 bases from V and 6 bases from J, with 19 bases in between. This CDR3 spans 15 amino acids. CDR3 amino acids: CASSPMPGIWDGYTF. The CDR3 DNA follows: TGCGCCAGCAGCCCGATGCCGGGTATTTGGGATGGCTACACCTTC.

The DNA of the CDR3 is TGTGCCAGCAGCCCCAGTCGGACGGGGGAGACCCAGTACTTC. This codes for CASSPSRTGETQYF. J is TRBJ2-5 and V is TRBV11-1, with D perhaps TRBD2 (5 bases). CDR1 and CDR2 (germline): SGHAT, FQDESV (reference sequence). The V end was cut by 5 bases, the J end by 5 bases, with 15 bases between. The CDR3 contains 14 residues.

The genes are TRBV7-8 and TRBJ1-1; 8 nucleotides line up with TRBD1. The CDR3 is 15 amino acids. J lost 1 base, V lost 2 bases, and 3 bases had no gene match. CDR1 and CDR2 (germline): SGHVS, FQNEAQ. The CDR3 region has the DNA TGTGCCAGCAGCTTACAAGGACAGGGGAACACTGAAGCTTTCTTT. It encodes CASSLQGQGNTEAFF.

This chain uses TRBV5-1 with TRBJ1-5; 9 bases line up with TRBD1. Germline V gene data show CDR1 as SGHRS and CDR2 as YFSETQ. V dropped 0 bases and J dropped 9; count of bases not matched to a gene: 7. The CDR3 sequence is 15 residues long. The CDR3 nucleotides read TGCGCCAGCAGCTTGGAGGGACAGGGATTAGGGCCCCAGCATTTT. It codes for CASSLEGQGLGPQHF.

The genes are TRBV9 and TRBJ2-1; 10 positions match TRBD2. Germline trimming cut 0 bases from V and 5 bases from J; bases unmatched to any gene: 11. CDR3 size: 18 residues. CDR1 and CDR2 from the germline V gene are SGDLS and YYNGEE. CDR3 sequence reads: CASSVEASGRGSDNEQFF. CDR3 in DNA: TGTGCCAGCAGCGTAGAGGCTAGCGGGAGAGGTTCCGACAATGAGCAGTTCTTC. The full variable domain, its missing parts supplied by reference TRBV9 and TRBJ2-1, is DSGVTQTPKHLITATGQRVTLRCSPRSGDLSVYWYQQSLDQGLQFLIQYYNGEERAKGNILERFSAQQFPDLHSELNLSSLELGDSALYFCASSVEASGRGSDNEQFFGPGTRLTVL.

The chain employs TRBV5-8 and TRBJ2-5; 7 bases are shared with TRBD1. V lost 4 bases, J lost 7 bases, and 16 bases stayed unmatched. There are 16 residues in the CDR3. Germline V CDR1 and CDR2: SGHTS, YDEGEE. DNA of the CDR3: TGTGCCAGCAGCCCTATTGAGGGGGCTCGGGACGGGACCCAGTACTTC. Translation: CASSPIEGARDGTQYF.

A few counts support this clone. This chain joins TRBV12-3 or TRBV12-4 and TRBJ1-1; TRBD1 agrees at 7 bases. The ends lost 5 bases at V and 7 bases at J; junction bases unmatched: 4. The CDR3 consists of 12 residues. The CDR3 DNA sequence: TGTGCCAGCAGTACAGGGGTGATTGAAGCTTTCTTT. Protein product: CASSTGVIEAFF.

This clone was observed once. The CDR3 spells CASSFLGSDTGELFF. DNA for the CDR3: TGTGCCAGCAGCTTCTTAGGGAGTGACACCGGGGAGCTGTTTTTT. V usage is TRBV11-3 and J usage is TRBJ2-2; maybe TRBD2 (5 bases). The CDR3 is 15 amino acids. The germline gives CDR1 SGHNT, CDR2 YENEEA. Between the trimmed V and J ends, which lost 3 bases and 3 bases, there was a span of 11 bases.

V is TRBV5-6 and J is TRBJ2-7; tentative D call: TRBD1 (6 bases). Germline CDR1 and CDR2: SGHDT and YYEEEE. The CDR3 covers 14 residues. With 2 bases removed from V and 3 bases from J, the gap between germline ends came to 12 bases. CDR3 nucleotides: TGTGCCAGCAGCTTTGGGCAGGGGTACTACGAGCAGTACTTC. Protein: CASSFGQGYYEQYF.

This chain uses TRBV6-6 with TRBJ2-2, with TRBD2 matching 10 bases. Germline assignment: CDR1 MNHNY and CDR2 SVGAGI (reference sequence). V lost 8 bases to trimming and J lost 6 bases; unmatched junction nucleotides: 6. CDR3 length: 14 amino acids. CDR3 coding DNA: TGTGCCAGCCGGAGCGGGGGGGCCCCCGGGGAGCTGTTTTTT. Amino acid sequence: CASRSGGAPGELFF.

The J gene is TRBJ1-5, the V gene TRBV28; D possibly corresponds to TRBD1 (6 bases). This CDR3 has 13 amino acids. The V end was cut by 5 bases, the J end by 4 bases, with 9 bases between. The germline CDR1 and CDR2 sequences are MDHEN and SYDVKM. DNA of the CDR3: TGTGCCAGCAGTACACAGGGTAATCAGCCCCAGCATTTT. Encoded protein: CASSTQGNQPQHF.

Only one count was recorded for this clone. The J gene is TRBJ2-1, the V gene TRBV7-3; D is ambiguous. The V end lost 1 base, the J end lost 9 bases, and 4 bases lay between the germline ends. The CDR3 contains 11 residues. The germline V gene encodes CDR1 SGHTA and CDR2 FQGTGA. This CDR3 reads CASSLRLEQFF. CDR3 bases: TGTGCCAGCAGCTTAAGACTTGAGCAGTTCTTC.

This clone was detected only once. This chain links TRBV3-1 (or the pseudogene TRBV3-2) with TRBJ1-1; D not resolved. Germline values: CDR1 LGHDT, CDR2 YNNKEL (reference sequence). Trimming took 1 base from V and 5 from J, leaving 14 bases between them. This CDR3 has 15 residues. CDR3 DNA sequence: TGTGCCAGCAGCCAAGGTACGGTTGTCATAACTGAAGCTTTCTTT. It encodes CASSQGTVVITEAFF.

The chain has TRBV19 and TRBJ2-2; 9 bases agree with TRBD1. V lost 5 bases to trimming and J lost 7 bases; unmatched junction nucleotides: 8. CDR1 and CDR2 from the germline V gene are LNHDA and SQIVND (reference sequence). The length of the CDR3 is 15 residues. CDR3: CASSRGDRAVGELFF. The CDR3 coding sequence is TGTGCCAGTAGTCGTGGGGACAGGGCGGTCGGGGAGCTGTTTTTT. Full variable domain (missing parts from reference TRBV19 and TRBJ2-2): DGGITQSPKYLFRKEGQNVTLSCEQNLNHDAMYWYRQDPGQGLRLIYYSQIVNDFQKGDIAEGYSVSREKKESFPLTVTSAQKNPTAFYLCASSRGDRAVGELFFGEGSRLTVL.

The rearrangement uses TRBV7-9 and TRBJ2-5, with D maybe TRBD1 (6 bases). In germline, CDR1 is SEHNR, CDR2 FQNEAQ (reference sequence). CDR3 length: 14 residues. V was cut by 5 bases and J by 2 bases, with 12 bases left in between. Here the CDR3 reads CASSPTGSQETQYF. Written as DNA, the CDR3 is TGTGCCAGCAGCCCCACAGGGTCACAAGAGACCCAGTACTTC. The whole variable domain, remainder taken from reference TRBV7-9 and TRBJ2-5, is DTGVSQNPRHKITKRGQNVTFRCDPISEHNRLYWYRQTLGQGPEFLTYFQNEAQLEKSRLLSDRFSAERPKGSFSTLEIQRTEQGDSAMYLCASSPTGSQETQYFGPGTRLLVL.

This sequence joins TRBV18 and TRBJ2-7, with 8 bases matching TRBD1. The CDR3 runs to 17 residues. J lost 0 bases, V lost 3 bases, and 10 bases had no gene match. Germline assignment: CDR1 KGHSH and CDR2 LQKENI. The CDR3 nucleotides are TGTGCCAGCTCACCGGGACGGGGACAGGATAGCTCCTACGAGCAGTACTTC. Translating gives CASSPGRGQDSSYEQYF.

This chain links TRBV19 with TRBJ1-1, with D unresolved. The CDR3 has 14 residues. Between the trimmed V and J ends, which lost 6 bases and 0 bases, there was a span of 11 bases. Germline V gene lookup returns CDR1 LNHDA and CDR2 SQIVND (reference sequence). The CDR3 DNA sequence: TGTGCCAGTAGCTCGAGAACGGTGAACACTGAAGCTTTCTTT. The encoded protein is CASSSRTVNTEAFF.

A few counts support this clone. The gene calls are TRBV4-1 and TRBJ2-7, with D tentatively TRBD1 (5 bases). Trimming cost V 0 bases and J 8 bases, with 11 bases left between them. Germline lookup yields CDR1 MGHRA and CDR2 YSYEKL. This CDR3 is built from 13 residues. The CDR3 is CASSQDTRAQQYF. The CDR3 DNA is TGCGCCAGCAGCCAAGATACCAGGGCGCAGCAGTACTTC.

Comment on this clone: One end of the junction is discordant with germline, which a read error may explain. Other DNA sequences in the same sample also yield this CDR3. The rearrangement links TRBV19 to TRBJ2-7; TRBD1 matches 8 bases. Germline V gene lookup returns CDR1 LNHDA and CDR2 SQIVND (reference sequence). The CDR3 totals 13 residues. Here the CDR3 reads CASSIDRGDEQYF. CDR3 coding DNA: TGTGCCAGTAGCATAGACAGGGGAGACGAGCAGTACTTC.